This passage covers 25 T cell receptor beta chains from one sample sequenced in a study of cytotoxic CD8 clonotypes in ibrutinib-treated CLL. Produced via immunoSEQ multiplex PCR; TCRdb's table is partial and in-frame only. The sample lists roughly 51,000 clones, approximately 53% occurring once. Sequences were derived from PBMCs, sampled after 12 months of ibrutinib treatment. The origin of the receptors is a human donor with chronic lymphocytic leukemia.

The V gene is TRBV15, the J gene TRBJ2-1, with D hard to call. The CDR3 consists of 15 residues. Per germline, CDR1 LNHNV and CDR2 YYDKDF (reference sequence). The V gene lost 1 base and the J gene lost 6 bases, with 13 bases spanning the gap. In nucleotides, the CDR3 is TGTGCCACCAGCAGAGGGAACACAGTGAGCAATGAGCAGTTCTTC. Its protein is CATSRGNTVSNEQFF.

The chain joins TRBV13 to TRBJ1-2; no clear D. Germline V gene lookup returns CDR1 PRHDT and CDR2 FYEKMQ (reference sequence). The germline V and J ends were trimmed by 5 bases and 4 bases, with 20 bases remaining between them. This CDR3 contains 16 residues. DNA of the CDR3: TGTGCCAGCAGCCGCCAGACAATGGTGGTAGGCTATGGCTACACCTTC. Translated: CASSRQTMVVGYGYTF.

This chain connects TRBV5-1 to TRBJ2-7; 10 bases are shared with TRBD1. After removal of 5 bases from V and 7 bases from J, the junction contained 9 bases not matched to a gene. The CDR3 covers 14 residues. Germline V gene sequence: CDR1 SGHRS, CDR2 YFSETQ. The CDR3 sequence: CASRVGQGEKEQYF. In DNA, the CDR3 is TGCGCCAGCAGGGTCGGACAGGGGGAGAAAGAGCAGTACTTC. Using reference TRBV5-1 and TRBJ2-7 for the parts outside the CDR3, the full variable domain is KAGVTQTPRYLIKTRGQQVTLSCSPISGHRSVSWYQQTPGQGLQFLFEYFSETQRNKGNFPGRFSGRQFSNSRSEMNVSTLELGDSALYLCASRVGQGEKEQYFGPGTRLTVT.

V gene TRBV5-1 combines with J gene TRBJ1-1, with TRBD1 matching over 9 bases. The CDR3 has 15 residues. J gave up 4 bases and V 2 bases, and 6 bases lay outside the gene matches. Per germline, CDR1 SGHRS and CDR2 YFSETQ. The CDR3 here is CASSFRDRVSTEAFF. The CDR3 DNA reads TGCGCCAGCAGCTTCCGGGACAGGGTTAGCACTGAAGCTTTCTTT.

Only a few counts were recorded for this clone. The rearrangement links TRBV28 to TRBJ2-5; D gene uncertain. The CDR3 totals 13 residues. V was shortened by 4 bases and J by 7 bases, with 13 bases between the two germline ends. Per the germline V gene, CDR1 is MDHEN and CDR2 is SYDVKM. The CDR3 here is CASSSTPEWTQYF. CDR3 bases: TGTGCCAGCAGTTCTACTCCCGAGTGGACCCAGTACTTC.

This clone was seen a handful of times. CDR3 in amino acids: CASRLGPYTDTQYF. The CDR3 DNA sequence: TGTGCCAGCAGATTGGGACCTTACACAGATACGCAGTATTTT. The chain employs TRBV7-6 and TRBJ2-3; D may correspond to TRBD1 or TRBD2 (5 bases each). This CDR3 spans 14 amino acids. The V end was cut by 6 bases, the J end by 2 bases, with 12 bases between. In germline, CDR1 is SGHVS, CDR2 FNYEAQ. The full variable domain, with the rest looked up from reference TRBV7-6 and TRBJ2-3, is GAGVSQSPRYKVTKRGQDVALRCDPISGHVSLYWYRQALGQGPEFLTYFNYEAQQDKSGLPNDRFSAERPEGSISTLTIQRTEQRDSAMYRCASRLGPYTDTQYFGPGTRLTVL.

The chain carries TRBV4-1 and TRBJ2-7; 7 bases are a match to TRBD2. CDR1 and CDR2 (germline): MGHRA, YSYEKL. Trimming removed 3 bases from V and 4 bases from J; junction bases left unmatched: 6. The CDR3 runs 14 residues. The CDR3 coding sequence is TGCGCCAGCAGCCAGGGGCGGGAGTCTTACGAGCAGTACTTC. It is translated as CASSQGRESYEQYF.

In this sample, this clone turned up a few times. CDR3 DNA sequence: TGTGCCAGCACCGCCGATCCTGGAAACACCATATATTTT. Translation gives CASTADPGNTIYF. The chain employs TRBV5-4 and TRBJ1-3; no reliable D call. Between the trimmed V and J ends, which lost 6 bases and 2 bases, there was a span of 9 bases. Germline CDR1 reads SGHNT; CDR2 reads YYREEE (reference sequence). The CDR3 loop spans 13 amino acids.

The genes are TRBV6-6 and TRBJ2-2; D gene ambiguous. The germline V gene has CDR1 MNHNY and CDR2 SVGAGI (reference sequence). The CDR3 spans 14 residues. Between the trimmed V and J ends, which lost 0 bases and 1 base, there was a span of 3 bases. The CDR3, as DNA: TGTGCCAGCAGTTACTCCCAGAACACCGGGGAGCTGTTTTTT. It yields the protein CASSYSQNTGELFF.

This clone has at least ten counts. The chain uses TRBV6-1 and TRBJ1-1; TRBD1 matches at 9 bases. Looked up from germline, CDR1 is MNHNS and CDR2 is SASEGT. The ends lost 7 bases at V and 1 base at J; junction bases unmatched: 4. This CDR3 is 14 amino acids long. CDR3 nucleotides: TGTGCCAGCAATCAACAGGGGGCGAACACTGAAGCTTTCTTT. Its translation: CASNQQGANTEAFF.

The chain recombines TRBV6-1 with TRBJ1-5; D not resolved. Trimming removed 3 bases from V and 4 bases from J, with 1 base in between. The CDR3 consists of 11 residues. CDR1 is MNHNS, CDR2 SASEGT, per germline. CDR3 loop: CASSENQPQHF. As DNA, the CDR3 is TGTGCCAGCAGTGAGAATCAGCCCCAGCATTTT.

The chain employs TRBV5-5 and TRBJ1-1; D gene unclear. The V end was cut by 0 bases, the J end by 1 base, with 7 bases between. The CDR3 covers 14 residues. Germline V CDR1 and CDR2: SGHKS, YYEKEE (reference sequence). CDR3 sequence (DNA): TGTGCCAGCAGCTTGGTGCCGGGGAACACTGAAGCTTTCTTT. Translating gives CASSLVPGNTEAFF. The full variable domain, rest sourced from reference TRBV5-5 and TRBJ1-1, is DAGVTQSPTHLIKTRGQQVTLRCSPISGHKSVSWYQQVLGQGPQFIFQYYEKEERGRGNFPDRFSARQFPNYSSELNVNALLLGDSALYLCASSLVPGNTEAFFGQGTRLTVV.

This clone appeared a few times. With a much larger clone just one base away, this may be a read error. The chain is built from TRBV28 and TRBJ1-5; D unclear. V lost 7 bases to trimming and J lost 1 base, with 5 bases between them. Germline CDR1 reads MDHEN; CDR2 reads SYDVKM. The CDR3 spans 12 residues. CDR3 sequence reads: CASTASNQPQHF. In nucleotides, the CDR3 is TGTGCCAGCACGGCCAGCAATCAGCCCCAGCATTTT.

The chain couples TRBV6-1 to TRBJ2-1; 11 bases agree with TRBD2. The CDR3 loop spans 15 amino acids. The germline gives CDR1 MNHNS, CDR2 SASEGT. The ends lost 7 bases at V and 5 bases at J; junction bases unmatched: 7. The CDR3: CASKIAGGRHNEQFF. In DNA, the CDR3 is TGTGCCAGCAAGATAGCGGGAGGGCGCCACAATGAGCAGTTCTTC.

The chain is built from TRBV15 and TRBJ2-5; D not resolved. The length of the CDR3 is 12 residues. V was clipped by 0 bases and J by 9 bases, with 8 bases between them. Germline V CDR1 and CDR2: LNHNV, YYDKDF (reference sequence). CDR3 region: CATSREIGPQYF. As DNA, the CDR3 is TGTGCCACCAGCAGAGAGATCGGGCCCCAGTACTTC.

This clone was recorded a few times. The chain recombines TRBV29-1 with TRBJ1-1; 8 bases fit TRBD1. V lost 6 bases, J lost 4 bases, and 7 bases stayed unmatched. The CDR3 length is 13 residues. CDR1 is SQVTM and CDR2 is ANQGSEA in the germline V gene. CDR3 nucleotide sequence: TGCAGCGTCGACGGACAGGGCGGCACTGAAGCTTTCTTT. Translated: CSVDGQGGTEAFF.

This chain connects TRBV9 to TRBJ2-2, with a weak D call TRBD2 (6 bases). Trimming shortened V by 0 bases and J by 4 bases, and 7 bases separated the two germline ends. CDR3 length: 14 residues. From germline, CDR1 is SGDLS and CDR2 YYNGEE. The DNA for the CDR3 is TGTGCCAGCAGCGTAGGAGCGGGCACCGGGGAGCTGTTTTTT. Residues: CASSVGAGTGELFF.

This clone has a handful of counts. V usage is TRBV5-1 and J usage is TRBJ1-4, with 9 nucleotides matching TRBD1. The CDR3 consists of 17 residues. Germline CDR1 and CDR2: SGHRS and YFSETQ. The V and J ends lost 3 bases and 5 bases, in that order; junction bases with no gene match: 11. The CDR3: CASSSRQQTGGNEKLFF. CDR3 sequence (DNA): TGCGCCAGCAGCTCCCGGCAACAGACAGGGGGAAATGAAAAACTGTTTTTT.

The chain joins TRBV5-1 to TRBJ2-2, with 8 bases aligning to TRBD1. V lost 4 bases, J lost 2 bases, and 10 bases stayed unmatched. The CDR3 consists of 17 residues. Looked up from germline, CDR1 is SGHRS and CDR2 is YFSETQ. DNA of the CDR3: TGCGCCAGCAGCCGGTTACCCGGGACAGGAAACACCGGGGAGCTGTTTTTT. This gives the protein CASSRLPGTGNTGELFF.

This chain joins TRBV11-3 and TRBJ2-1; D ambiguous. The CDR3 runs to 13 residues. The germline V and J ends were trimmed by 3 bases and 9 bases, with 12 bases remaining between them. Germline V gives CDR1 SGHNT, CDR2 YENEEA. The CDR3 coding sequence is TGTGCCAGCAGCTTGCCCGATAGAGGTGAGCAGTTCTTC. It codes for CASSLPDRGEQFF.

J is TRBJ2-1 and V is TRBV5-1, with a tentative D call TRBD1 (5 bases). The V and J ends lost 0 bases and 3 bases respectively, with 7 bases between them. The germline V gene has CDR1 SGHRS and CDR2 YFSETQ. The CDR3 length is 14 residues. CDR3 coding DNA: TGCGCCAGCAGCTTGGGACAGTTCTACAATGAGCAGTTCTTC. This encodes CASSLGQFYNEQFF.

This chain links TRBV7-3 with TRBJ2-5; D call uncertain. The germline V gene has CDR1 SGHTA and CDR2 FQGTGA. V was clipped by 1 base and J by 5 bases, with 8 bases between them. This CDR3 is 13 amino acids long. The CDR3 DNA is TGTGCCAGCAGCTTAAGCGTCAGGGAGACCCAGTACTTC. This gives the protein CASSLSVRETQYF. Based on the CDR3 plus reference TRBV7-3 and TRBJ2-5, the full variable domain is GAGVSQTPSNKVTEKGKYVELRCDPISGHTALYWYRQSLGQGPEFLIYFQGTGAADDSGLPNDRFFAVRPEGSVSTLKIQRTERGDSAVYLCASSLSVRETQYFGPGTRLLVL.

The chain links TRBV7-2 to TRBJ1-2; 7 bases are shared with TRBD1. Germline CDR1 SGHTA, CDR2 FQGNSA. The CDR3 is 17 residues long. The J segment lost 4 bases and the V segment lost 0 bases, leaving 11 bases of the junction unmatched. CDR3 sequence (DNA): TGTGCCAGCAGCTTAGCTGCCGGGGACAGCAGCCGCTATGGCTACACCTTC. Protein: CASSLAAGDSSRYGYTF.

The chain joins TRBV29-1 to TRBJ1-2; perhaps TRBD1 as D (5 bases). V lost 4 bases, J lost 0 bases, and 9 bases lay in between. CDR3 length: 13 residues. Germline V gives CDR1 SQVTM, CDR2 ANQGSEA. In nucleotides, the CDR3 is TGCAGCGTTGGGGGCAGTCCTAACTATGGCTACACCTTC. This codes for CSVGGSPNYGYTF.

The CDR3, as DNA: TGTGCCAGCAGCAAAGGTTGGCGGACAGGGGGGATGGAGACCCAGTACTTC. Its translation is CASSKGWRTGGMETQYF. The chain joins TRBV21-1 to TRBJ2-5; the DNA was not used to check the table's D call, TRBD1. TRBV21-1 is a recognized pseudogene. CDR3 length equals 17 residues.